This entry describes one T cell receptor beta chain. The data belong to a study of blood T cell repertoires in COVID-19. On the study more broadly: COVID-19 samples from acute and convalescent phases originated in the United States, Italy and Spain. Nucleic acid was either cDNA or gDNA, and it came from T cells, B-cell-depleted T cells, or PBMCs.

Per the original methods: Reference gene primer amplification in the assay estimated nucleated cell counts. This table comes from immunoSEQ multiplex PCR, and its TCRdb copy is limited to in-frame clones, with some not included. Clone size and the V and J calls come from that table; the DNA yielded D and trimming. The profile covers 270,000 or so clones, with 75% to 90% appearing a single time and 4.6% taken by the ten largest. Germline-derived CDR1 and CDR2 are SGHAT and FQDESV (reference sequence). Unmatched junction bases numbered 8, after V lost 4 bases and J lost 6 bases. The CDR3 is 15 residues long.

This sequence was found in a man in his forties with acute or convalescent COVID-19. The chain is built from TRBV11-1 and TRBJ1-4; 7 nucleotides agree with TRBD1. Sequenced sample: peripheral blood. The CDR3 DNA sequence: TGTGCCAGCAGCTCGCCGGGACAGAGGCATGAAAAACTGTTTTTT. This encodes CASSSPGQRHEKLFF.